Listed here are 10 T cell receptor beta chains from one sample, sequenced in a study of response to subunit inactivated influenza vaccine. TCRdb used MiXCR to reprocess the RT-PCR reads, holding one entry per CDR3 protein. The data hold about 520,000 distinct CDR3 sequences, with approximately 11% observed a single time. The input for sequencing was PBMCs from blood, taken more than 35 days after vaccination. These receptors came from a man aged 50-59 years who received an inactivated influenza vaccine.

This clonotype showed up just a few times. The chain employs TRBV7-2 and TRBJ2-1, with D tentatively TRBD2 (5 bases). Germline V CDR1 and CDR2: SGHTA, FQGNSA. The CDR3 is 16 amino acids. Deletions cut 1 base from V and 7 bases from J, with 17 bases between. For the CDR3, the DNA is TGTGCCAGCAGCTTAGACCTAGCCATAGCTTTTAATGAGCAGTTCTTC. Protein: CASSLDLAIAFNEQFF.

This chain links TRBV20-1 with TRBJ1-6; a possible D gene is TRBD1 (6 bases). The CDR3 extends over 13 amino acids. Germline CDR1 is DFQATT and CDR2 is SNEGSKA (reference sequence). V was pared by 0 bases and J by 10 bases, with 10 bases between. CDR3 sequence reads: CSAREQGDSPLHF. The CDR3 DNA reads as TGCAGTGCTAGAGAACAGGGCGACTCACCCCTCCACTTT.

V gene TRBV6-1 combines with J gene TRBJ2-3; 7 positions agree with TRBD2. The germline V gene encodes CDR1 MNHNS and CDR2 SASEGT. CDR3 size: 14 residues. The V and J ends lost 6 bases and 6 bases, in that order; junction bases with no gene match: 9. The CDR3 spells CASRQSGIGDTQYF. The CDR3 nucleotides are TGTGCCAGCAGACAAAGCGGGATAGGCGATACGCAGTATTTT.

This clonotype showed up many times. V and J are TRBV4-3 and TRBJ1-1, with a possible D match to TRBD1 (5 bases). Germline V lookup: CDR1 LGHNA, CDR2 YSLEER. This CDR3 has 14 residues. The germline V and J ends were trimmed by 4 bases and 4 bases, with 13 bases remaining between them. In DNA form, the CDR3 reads TGCGCCAGCAGCCCAGGGCTGCGGGGCACTGAAGCTTTCTTT. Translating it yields CASSPGLRGTEAFF.

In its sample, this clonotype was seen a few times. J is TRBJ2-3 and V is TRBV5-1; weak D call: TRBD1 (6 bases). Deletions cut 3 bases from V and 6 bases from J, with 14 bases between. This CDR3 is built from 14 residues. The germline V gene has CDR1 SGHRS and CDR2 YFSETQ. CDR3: CASSSDSPRDTQYF. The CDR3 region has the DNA TGCGCCAGCAGCTCGGACAGCCCTAGGGATACGCAGTATTTT.

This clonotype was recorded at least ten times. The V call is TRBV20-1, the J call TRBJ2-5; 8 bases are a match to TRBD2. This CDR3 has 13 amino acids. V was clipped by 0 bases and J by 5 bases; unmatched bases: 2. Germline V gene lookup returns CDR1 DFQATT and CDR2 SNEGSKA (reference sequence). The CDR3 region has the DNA TGCAGTGCTAGAGATCCGGGGGGGGAGACCCAGTACTTC. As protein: CSARDPGGETQYF.

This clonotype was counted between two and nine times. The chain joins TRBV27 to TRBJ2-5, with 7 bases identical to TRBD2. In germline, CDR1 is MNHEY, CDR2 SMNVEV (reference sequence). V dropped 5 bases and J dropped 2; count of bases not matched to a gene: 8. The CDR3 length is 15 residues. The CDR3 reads CASSPAGRPQETQYF. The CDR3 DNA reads TGTGCCAGCAGTCCGGCCGGGAGGCCTCAAGAGACCCAGTACTTC.

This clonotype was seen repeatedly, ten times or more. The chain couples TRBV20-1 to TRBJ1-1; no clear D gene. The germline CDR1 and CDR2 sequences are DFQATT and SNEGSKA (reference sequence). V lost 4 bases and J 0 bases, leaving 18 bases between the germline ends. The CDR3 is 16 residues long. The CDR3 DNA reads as TGCAGTGCTAAGCCTTACCCTGGCACTATGAACACTGAAGCTTTCTTT. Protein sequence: CSAKPYPGTMNTEAFF.

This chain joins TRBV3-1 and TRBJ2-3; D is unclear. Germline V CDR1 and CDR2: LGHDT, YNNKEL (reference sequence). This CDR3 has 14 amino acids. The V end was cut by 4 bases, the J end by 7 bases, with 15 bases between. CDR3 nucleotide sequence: TGTGCCAGCAGCCCCGAACGGAAAGGGAATACGCAGTATTTT. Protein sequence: CASSPERKGNTQYF.

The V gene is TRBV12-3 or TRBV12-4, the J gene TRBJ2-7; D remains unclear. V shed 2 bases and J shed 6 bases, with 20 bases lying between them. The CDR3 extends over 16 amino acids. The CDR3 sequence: CASSLFVGARSGEQYF. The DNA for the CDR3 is TGTGCCAGCAGTTTATTTGTGGGCGCAAGGTCCGGCGAGCAGTACTTC.